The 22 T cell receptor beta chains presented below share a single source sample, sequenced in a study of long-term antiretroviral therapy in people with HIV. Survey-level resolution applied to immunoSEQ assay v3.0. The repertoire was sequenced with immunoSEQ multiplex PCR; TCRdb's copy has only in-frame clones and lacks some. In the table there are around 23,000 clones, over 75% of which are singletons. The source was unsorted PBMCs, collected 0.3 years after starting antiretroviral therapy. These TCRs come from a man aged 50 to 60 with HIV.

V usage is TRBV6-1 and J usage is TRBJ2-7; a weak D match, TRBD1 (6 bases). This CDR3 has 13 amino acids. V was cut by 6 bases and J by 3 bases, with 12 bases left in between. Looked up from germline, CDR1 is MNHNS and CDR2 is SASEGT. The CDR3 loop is CASSPDSFYEQYF. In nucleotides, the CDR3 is TGTGCCAGCAGCCCGGACAGCTTCTACGAGCAGTACTTC.

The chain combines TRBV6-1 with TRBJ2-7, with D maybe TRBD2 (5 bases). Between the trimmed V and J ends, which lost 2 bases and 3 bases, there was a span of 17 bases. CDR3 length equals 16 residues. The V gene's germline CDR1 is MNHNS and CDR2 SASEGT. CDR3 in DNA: TGTGCCAGCAGTGAACTCGGGGTCTCGATGTTCTACGAGCAGTACTTC. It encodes CASSELGVSMFYEQYF.

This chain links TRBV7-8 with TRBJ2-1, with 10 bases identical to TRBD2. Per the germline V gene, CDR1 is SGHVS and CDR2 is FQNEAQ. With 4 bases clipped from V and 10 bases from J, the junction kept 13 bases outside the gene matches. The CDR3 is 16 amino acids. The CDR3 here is CASSSTMGLALSEQFF. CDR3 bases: TGTGCCAGCAGCTCGACGATGGGACTAGCGTTATCGGAGCAGTTCTTC. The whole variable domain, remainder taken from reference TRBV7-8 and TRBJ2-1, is GAGVSQSPRYKVAKRGQDVALRCDPISGHVSLFWYQQALGQGPEFLTYFQNEAQLDKSGLPSDRFFAERPEGSVSTLKIQRTQQEDSAVYLCASSSTMGLALSEQFFGPGTRLTVL.

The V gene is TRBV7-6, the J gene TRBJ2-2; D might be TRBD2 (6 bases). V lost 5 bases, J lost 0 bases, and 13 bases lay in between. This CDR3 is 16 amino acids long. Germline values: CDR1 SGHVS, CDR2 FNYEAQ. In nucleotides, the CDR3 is TGTGCCAGCAGCCCAACCCTAGCGCCGAACACCGGGGAGCTGTTTTTT. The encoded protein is CASSPTLAPNTGELFF.

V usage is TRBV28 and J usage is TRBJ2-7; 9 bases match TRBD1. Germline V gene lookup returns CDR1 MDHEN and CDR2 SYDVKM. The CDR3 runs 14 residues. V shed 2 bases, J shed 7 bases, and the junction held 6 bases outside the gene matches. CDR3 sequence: CASSLTDRGFEQYF. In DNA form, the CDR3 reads TGTGCCAGCAGTTTAACGGACAGGGGCTTTGAGCAGTACTTC. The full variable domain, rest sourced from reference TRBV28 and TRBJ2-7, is DVKVTQSSRYLVKRTGEKVFLECVQDMDHENMFWYRQDPGLGLRLIYFSYDVKMKEKGDIPEGYSVSREKKERFSLILESASTNQTSMYLCASSLTDRGFEQYFGPGTRLTVT.

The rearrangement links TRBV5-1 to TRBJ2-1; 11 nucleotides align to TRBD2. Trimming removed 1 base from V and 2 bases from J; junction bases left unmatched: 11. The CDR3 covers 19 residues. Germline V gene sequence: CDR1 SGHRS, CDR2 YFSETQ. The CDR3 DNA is TGCGCCAGCAGCTTGACTCCGGGACTAGCGGCCTATACCTACAATGAGCAGTTCTTC. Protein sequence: CASSLTPGLAAYTYNEQFF.

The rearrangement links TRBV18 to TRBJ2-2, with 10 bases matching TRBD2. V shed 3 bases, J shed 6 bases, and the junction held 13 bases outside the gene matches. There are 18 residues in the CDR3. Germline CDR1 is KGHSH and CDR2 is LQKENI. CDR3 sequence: CASSPSPSGTSDPGELFF. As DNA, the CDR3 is TGTGCCAGCTCACCTTCCCCGAGCGGGACTAGCGATCCCGGGGAGCTGTTTTTT.

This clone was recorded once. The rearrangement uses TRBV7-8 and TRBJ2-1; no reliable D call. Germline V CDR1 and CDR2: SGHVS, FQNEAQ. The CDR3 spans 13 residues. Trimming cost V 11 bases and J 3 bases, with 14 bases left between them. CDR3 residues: CAASLRDYNEQFF. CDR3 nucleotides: TGTGCCGCGTCCCTTAGGGACTACAATGAGCAGTTCTTC.

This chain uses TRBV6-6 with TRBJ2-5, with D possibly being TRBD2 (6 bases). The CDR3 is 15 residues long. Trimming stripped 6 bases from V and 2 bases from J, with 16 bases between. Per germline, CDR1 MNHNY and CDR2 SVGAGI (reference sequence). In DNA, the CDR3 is TGTGCCAGCAGCATCTCGATTGGGGGGCAAGAGACCCAGTACTTC. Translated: CASSISIGGQETQYF.

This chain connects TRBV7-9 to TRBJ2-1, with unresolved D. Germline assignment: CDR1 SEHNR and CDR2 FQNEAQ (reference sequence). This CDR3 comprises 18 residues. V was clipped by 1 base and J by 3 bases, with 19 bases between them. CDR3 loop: CASSLDASFGYSYNEQFF. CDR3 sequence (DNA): TGTGCCAGCAGCTTAGATGCATCGTTCGGGTACAGCTACAATGAGCAGTTCTTC.

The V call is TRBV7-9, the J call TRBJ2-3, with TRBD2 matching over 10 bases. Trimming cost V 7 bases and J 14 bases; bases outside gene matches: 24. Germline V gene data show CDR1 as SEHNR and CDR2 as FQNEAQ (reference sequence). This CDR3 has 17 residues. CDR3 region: CASIQLLAGDGGPPRYF. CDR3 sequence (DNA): TGTGCCAGCATCCAACTTCTAGCGGGAGATGGGGGGCCTCCCCGGTATTTT.

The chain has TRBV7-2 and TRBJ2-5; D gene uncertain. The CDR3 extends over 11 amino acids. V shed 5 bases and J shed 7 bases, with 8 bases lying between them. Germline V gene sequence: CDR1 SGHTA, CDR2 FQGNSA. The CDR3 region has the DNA TGTGCCAGCAGCCAAAAGGGGACCCAGTACTTC. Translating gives CASSQKGTQYF.

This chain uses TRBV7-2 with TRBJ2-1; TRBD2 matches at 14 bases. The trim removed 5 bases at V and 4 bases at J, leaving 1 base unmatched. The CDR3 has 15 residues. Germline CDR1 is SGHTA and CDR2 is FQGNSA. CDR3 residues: CASSRLAGGYNEQFF. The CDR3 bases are TGTGCCAGCAGCCGACTAGCGGGAGGGTACAATGAGCAGTTCTTC.

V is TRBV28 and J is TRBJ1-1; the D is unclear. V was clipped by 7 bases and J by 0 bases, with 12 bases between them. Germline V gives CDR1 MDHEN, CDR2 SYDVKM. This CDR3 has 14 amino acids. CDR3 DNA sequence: TGTGCCAGCAATTCCGGCCTAATGAACACTGAAGCTTTCTTT. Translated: CASNSGLMNTEAFF.

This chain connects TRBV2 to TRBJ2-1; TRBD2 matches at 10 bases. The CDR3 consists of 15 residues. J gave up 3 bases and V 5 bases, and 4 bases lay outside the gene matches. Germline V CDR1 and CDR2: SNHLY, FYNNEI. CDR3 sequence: CASSPGTSDYNEQFF. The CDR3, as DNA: TGTGCCAGCAGTCCAGGGACTAGCGACTACAATGAGCAGTTCTTC.

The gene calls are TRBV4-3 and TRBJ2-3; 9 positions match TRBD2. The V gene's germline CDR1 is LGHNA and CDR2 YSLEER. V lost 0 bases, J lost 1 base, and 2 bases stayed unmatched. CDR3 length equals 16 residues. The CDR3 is CASSQDLAGGTDTQYF. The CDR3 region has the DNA TGCGCCAGCAGCCAAGATTTAGCGGGGGGCACAGATACGCAGTATTTT.

The CDR3, as DNA: TGTGCCAGCTCACCCTGGGACAGGGGAGCAGATACGCAGTATTTT. Translation: CASSPWDRGADTQYF. V usage is TRBV18 and J usage is TRBJ2-3; 10 nucleotides match TRBD1. Germline V lookup: CDR1 KGHSH, CDR2 LQKENI. V shed 3 bases, J shed 4 bases, and the junction held 4 bases outside the gene matches. The CDR3 extends over 15 amino acids.

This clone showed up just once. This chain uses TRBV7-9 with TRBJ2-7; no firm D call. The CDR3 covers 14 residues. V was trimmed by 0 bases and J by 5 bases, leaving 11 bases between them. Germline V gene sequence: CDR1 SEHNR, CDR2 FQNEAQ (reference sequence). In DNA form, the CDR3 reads TGTGCCAGCAGCTTAGCGATTGCTTTCGACGAGCAGTACTTC. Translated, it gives CASSLAIAFDEQYF.

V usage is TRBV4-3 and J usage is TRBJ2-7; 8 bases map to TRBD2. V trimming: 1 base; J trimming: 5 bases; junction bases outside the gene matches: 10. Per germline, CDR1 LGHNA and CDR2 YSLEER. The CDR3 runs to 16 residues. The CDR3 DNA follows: TGCGCCAGCAGCCAAGGGCCTCGGGGGGGAAGGGACGAGCAGTACTTC. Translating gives CASSQGPRGGRDEQYF.

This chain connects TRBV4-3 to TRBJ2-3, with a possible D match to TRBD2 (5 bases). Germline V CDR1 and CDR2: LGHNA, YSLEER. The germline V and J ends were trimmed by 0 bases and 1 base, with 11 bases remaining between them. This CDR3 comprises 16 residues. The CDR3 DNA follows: TGCGCCAGCAGCCAAGATCCGGGGTTACGCACAGATACGCAGTATTTT. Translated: CASSQDPGLRTDTQYF.

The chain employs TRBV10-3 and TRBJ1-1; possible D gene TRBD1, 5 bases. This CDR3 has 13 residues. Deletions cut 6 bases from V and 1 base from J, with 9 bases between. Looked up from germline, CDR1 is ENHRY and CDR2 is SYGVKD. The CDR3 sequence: CAISTGANTEAFF. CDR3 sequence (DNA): TGTGCCATCAGCACCGGGGCGAACACTGAAGCTTTCTTT.

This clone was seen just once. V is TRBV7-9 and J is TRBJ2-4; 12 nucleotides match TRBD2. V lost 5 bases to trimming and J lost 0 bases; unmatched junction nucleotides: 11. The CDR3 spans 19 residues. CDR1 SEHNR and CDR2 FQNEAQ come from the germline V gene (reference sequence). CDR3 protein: CASSLLTSGRTLAKNIQYF. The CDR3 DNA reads TGTGCCAGCAGCCTCCTGACTAGCGGGAGAACCCTAGCCAAAAACATTCAGTACTTC. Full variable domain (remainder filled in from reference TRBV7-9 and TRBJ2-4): DTGVSQNPRHKITKRGQNVTFRCDPISEHNRLYWYRQTLGQGPEFLTYFQNEAQLEKSRLLSDRFSAERPKGSFSTLEIQRTEQGDSAMYLCASSLLTSGRTLAKNIQYFGAGTRLSVL.